The rows below give T cell receptor beta chains drawn from one sample of a study of T cells in Graves' hyperthyroidism and ophthalmopathy. TCRdb fed the multiplex PCR reads into MiXCR, producing one record per CDR3 protein. The table lists about 640,000 distinct CDR3 sequences, about 14% of them singletons. Sequencing was performed on blood. The receptors shown here come from a woman in her forties or fifties with Graves' ophthalmopathy. Each CDR3 is given with its conserved first and last residue.

j_call | v_call | cdr3_aa
TRBJ2-7 | TRBV7-9 | CASGSGLAGGHEQYF
TRBJ2-2 | TRBV4-3 | CASSRTGGRGTGELFF
TRBJ2-2 | TRBV24-1 | CATSEIAGAGTGELFF
TRBJ2-3 | TRBV20-1 | CSARASGGRDTQYF
TRBJ2-7 | TRBV27 | CASSSRTDRYEQYF
TRBJ2-1 | TRBV28 | CASSFYALLSGSLYNEQFF
TRBJ2-1 | TRBV12-5 | CASGLVPEGAPTSSYNEQFF
TRBJ2-7 | TRBV20-1 | CSARDGGTSYEQYF
TRBJ2-7 | TRBV9 | CASSVATGQGGEQYF
TRBJ2-1 | TRBV20-1 | CSARPGTSGNEQFF
TRBJ2-7 | TRBV19 | CASSMGLAREQYF
TRBJ2-7 | TRBV5-4 | CASSLGVTQPYEQYF
TRBJ2-3 | TRBV30 | CAWTSGRADTQYF
TRBJ1-1 | TRBV15 | CATSSPTPSTEAFF
TRBJ2-7 | TRBV6-1 | CASRRDRYEQYF
TRBJ2-2 | TRBV18 | CASSPVVLGTVNTGELFF
TRBJ2-1 | TRBV20-1 | CSASRRTGLYNEQFF
TRBJ1-1 | TRBV28 | CASSSVNTEAFF
TRBJ2-1 | TRBV20-1 | CSARRARGPWDEQFF
TRBJ1-1 | TRBV4-3 | CASSTRQGRNTEAFF
TRBJ2-1 | TRBV7-2 | CASSLESNEQFF
TRBJ2-1 | TRBV7-2 | CASSLGPAGGNEQFF
TRBJ2-2 | TRBV19 | CASTSGSYSGELFF
TRBJ2-3 | TRBV6-1 | CASSYQSGRGRDTQYF
TRBJ1-1 | TRBV19 | CASSITRNTEAFF
TRBJ2-5 | TRBV30 | CAWSMLETQYF
TRBJ2-7 | TRBV6-1 | CASSQPGHHIPYEQYF
TRBJ2-5 | TRBV5-1 | CASSLLRQETQYF
TRBJ1-1 | TRBV29-1 | CSVEKPLNTEAFF
TRBJ1-2 | TRBV19 | CASSPSGRTLYGYTF
TRBJ2-7 | TRBV6-1 | CATLRPGTGKGYEQYF
TRBJ1-1 | TRBV27 | CASSFRTGGIQTEAFF
TRBJ2-4 | TRBV4-3 | CASSPGLAGGWAKNIQYF
TRBJ1-5 | TRBV7-8 | CASSLSTTSNQPQHF
TRBJ2-1 | TRBV28 | CASSFTPGNYNEQFF
TRBJ1-1 | TRBV3-1 | CASSHRRDTEAFF
TRBJ2-5 | TRBV12-3/TRBV12-4 | CASSLLMFGTQYF
TRBJ1-1 | TRBV7-9 | CASSSLARNTEAFF
TRBJ2-7 | TRBV13 | CASSTGLAGSEQYF
TRBJ2-7 | TRBV27 | CASSRTRQGAGSYEQYF
TRBJ2-3 | TRBV24-1 | CATSRTGGTDTQYF
TRBJ2-1 | TRBV14 | CASSQVLGTEQFF